This T cell receptor (beta chain) is drawn from a study of CD8 T cells in ankylosing spondylitis. Findings and limits, study-wide: Reported data indicate significant enrichment of disease-linked clones within matched ankylosing spondylitis synovial fluid. Clones linked with disease were CD8+ and fairly uncommon in the peripheral blood. One TCR beta motif, made up of about 8 highly homologous variants, appeared characteristic of ankylosing spondylitis blood. Prior literature has documented some motif variants in synovial fluid and blood from reactive arthritis.

The table lists this clonotype with a few counts. Antigen specificity is unknown. Scientists made TCR beta libraries using quantitative 5'-RACE with molecular barcodes. TCRdb recomputed calls from the 5' RACE reads with MiXCR, one row per CDR3 protein. The sample yields roughly 470,000 distinct CDR3 sequences, approximately 26% seen once. The germline V and J ends were trimmed by 5 bases and 10 bases, with 13 bases remaining between them. In germline, CDR1 is LNHDA, CDR2 SQIVND (reference sequence). The CDR3 is 12 amino acids. This chain connects TRBV19 to TRBJ2-3, with a possible D match to TRBD2 (6 bases). Sequences were obtained from blood, either unsorted or a sorted T cell fraction (not recorded which). This TCR came from a male donor with ankylosing spondylitis. CDR3 sequence (DNA): TGTGCCAGTAGTGTACGGGACTTTGCGCAGTATTTT. It is translated as CASSVRDFAQYF.